This is a list of T cell receptor beta chains from one sample in a study of beta chain features in type 1 diabetes. Clones were read by immunoSEQ multiplex PCR, and TCRdb kept only the in-frame ones, dropping some. This table has roughly 730,000 clones, around 15% appearing once. Sequenced sample: naive CD4+ T cells from blood. The receptors originated from a man between 18 and 35 years old with type 1 diabetes. Each CDR3 is given with its conserved first and last residue. Fields, in order: J gene, D gene, clone size, V gene, CDR3 DNA, CDR3 protein. The D gene is left open where the match is weak. Where a row states a size, it is once, few, many or the class of an expanded clone; other rows omit it.

>TRBJ2-1|-|few|TRBV5-1
TGCGCCAGCAGGGGCCCTGTGAGGGCTCCCTCCTACAATGAGCAGTTCTTC
CASRGPVRAPSYNEQFF
>TRBJ1-1|-|few|TRBV7-9
TGTGCCAGCAGCCTTCATCGGGACACGATCCCAAACACTGAAGCTTTCTTT
CASSLHRDTIPNTEAFF
>TRBJ1-6|TRBD1|-|TRBV27
TGTGCCAGCAGTTTAGGAACAGGGGGCGGTTCACCCCTCCACTTT
CASSLGTGGGSPLHF
>TRBJ2-2|TRBD1|few|TRBV19
TGTGCCAGTAAGGACAGGGGCACCGGGGAGCTGTTTTTT
CASKDRGTGELFF
>TRBJ2-7|-|-|TRBV27
TGTGCCAGCAGTATCCGACAGTACTACGAGCAGTACTTC
CASSIRQYYEQYF
>TRBJ2-7|-|-|TRBV6-5
TGTGCCAGCAGTTACTCTGACCGGTACGAGCAGTACTTC
CASSYSDRYEQYF
>TRBJ1-6|-|-|TRBV30
TGTGCCTGGAGGGAGGCGGGAGATTCACCCCTCCACTTT
CAWREAGDSPLHF
>TRBJ1-2|-|-|TRBV7-2
TGTGCCAGCAGCTCCTCTCCTAACTATGGCTACACCTTC
CASSSSPNYGYTF
>TRBJ1-2|-|few|TRBV20-1
TGCAGTGCTAGTGAGTCCTATGGCTACACCTTC
CSASESYGYTF
>TRBJ2-1|-|-|TRBV11-2
TGTGCCAGCAGCTTAGCGCGTTATGAGCAGTTCTTC
CASSLARYEQFF
>TRBJ1-1|-|few|TRBV7-8
TGTGCCAGCAGCTTAGGGCCAGCAAACACTGAAGCTTTCTTT
CASSLGPANTEAFF
>TRBJ2-6|-|-|TRBV15
TGTGCCACCAGCAGAGAAGCGCCAGGATTCTTCTCTGGGGCCAACGTCCTGACTTTC
CATSREAPGFFSGANVLTF
>TRBJ1-4|TRBD1|-|TRBV2
TGTGCCAGCAGCCCGCTGGGACAGGGGAATGAAAAACTGTTTTTT
CASSPLGQGNEKLFF
>TRBJ1-5|TRBD1|-|TRBV5-6
TGTGCCAGCAGTTCAGACAGGGAAAGGATGACCCAGCATTTT
CASSSDRERMTQHF
>TRBJ1-5|TRBD1|-|TRBV7-8
TGTGCCAGCAGCTTAGCTTGGGAGGGGGCAGACCAGCCCCAGCATTTT
CASSLAWEGADQPQHF
>TRBJ2-2|TRBD1|few|TRBV28
TGTGCCAGCAGTTCCGGACAGGGGTTCGCCGGGGAGCTGTTTTTT
CASSSGQGFAGELFF
>TRBJ1-4|-|-|TRBV7-8
TGTGCCAGCAGCTTATTTTCCGGGACTAATGAAAAACTGTTTTTT
CASSLFSGTNEKLFF
>TRBJ2-5|-|few|TRBV6-1
TGTGCCAGCAGCCCCCGGGGTAGCATGGAGACCCAGTACTTC
CASSPRGSMETQYF
>TRBJ2-3|TRBD1|few|TRBV19
TGTGCCAGTAGCCCTCACCGGGACAGCGTTAGCACAGATACGCAGTATTTT
CASSPHRDSVSTDTQYF
>TRBJ2-3|-|-|TRBV5-6
TGTGCCAGCAGCCTGAGGGGGGGCACAGATACGCAGTATTTT
CASSLRGGTDTQYF
>TRBJ2-6|-|-|TRBV19
TGTGCCAGTAGTATTCATGGCTCTGGGGCCAACGTCCTGACTTTC
CASSIHGSGANVLTF
>TRBJ1-1|TRBD1|-|TRBV4-1
TGCGCCAGCAGCCAAGATCGGAGACAGGGGGCATTTGGGGTAGTTGCGGCTTTCTTT
CASSQDRRQGAFGVVAAFF
>TRBJ2-6|-|once|TRBV5-6
TGTGCCAGCAGCGTGCCGGGACGGTACTCTGGGGCCAACGTCCTGACTTTC
CASSVPGRYSGANVLTF
>TRBJ1-6|TRBD1|few|TRBV10-2
TGCGCCAGCGACGACAGGGAGGGGAATTCACCCCTCCACTTT
CASDDREGNSPLHF
>TRBJ2-1|-|few|TRBV9
TGTGCCAGCAGCGTAGAGTTCCAGCTCCCCTACAATGAGCAGTTCTTC
CASSVEFQLPYNEQFF
>TRBJ1-1|-|few|TRBV19
TGTGCCAGTAGGGATTCTCAGGGGTTTTCGACTGAAGCTTTCTTT
CASRDSQGFSTEAFF
>TRBJ2-1|-|few|TRBV4-2
TGTGCCAGCAGCCCACAGGGTGGCAATGAGCAGTTCTTC
CASSPQGGNEQFF
>TRBJ1-1|-|-|TRBV30
TGTGCCTCCCTCGGGAGGGGCTACACTGAAGCTTTCTTT
CASLGRGYTEAFF
>TRBJ2-5|-|-|TRBV7-9
TGTGCCAGCAGCTTAGTCCCGCACGAGACCCAGTACTTC
CASSLVPHETQYF
>TRBJ1-2|-|-|TRBV5-1
TGCGCCAGCAGCCCCGGGAGAGATATGCAGGGGCTGGACTATGGCTACACCTTC
CASSPGRDMQGLDYGYTF
>TRBJ2-5|-|-|TRBV28
TGTGCCAGCAGTTCGGGCGGGGAGGCCGCGGAGACCCAGTACTTC
CASSSGGEAAETQYF
>TRBJ2-1|-|few|TRBV9
TGTGCCAGCAGCGTAGAAGGACCCACGCGGAATGAGCAGTTCTTC
CASSVEGPTRNEQFF